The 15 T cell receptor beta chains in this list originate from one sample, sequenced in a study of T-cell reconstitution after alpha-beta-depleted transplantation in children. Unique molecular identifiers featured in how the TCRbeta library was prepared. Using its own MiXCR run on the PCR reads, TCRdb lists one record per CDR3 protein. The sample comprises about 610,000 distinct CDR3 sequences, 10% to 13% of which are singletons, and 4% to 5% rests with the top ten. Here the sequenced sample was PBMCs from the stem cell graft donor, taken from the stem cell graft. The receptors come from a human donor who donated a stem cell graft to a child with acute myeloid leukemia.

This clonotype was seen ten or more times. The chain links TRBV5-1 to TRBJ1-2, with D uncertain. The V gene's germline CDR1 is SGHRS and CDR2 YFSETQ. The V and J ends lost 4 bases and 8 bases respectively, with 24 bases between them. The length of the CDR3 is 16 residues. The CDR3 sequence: CASSRNSLGSLGGYTF. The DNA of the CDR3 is TGCGCCAGCAGCCGGAACTCCCTGGGGTCTCTTGGGGGCTACACCTTC.

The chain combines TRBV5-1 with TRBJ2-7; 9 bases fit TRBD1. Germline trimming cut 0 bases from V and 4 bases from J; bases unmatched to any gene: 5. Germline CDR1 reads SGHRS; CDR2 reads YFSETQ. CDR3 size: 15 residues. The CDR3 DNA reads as TGCGCCAGCAGCTTGGGTCGAGGACAGGGGTACGAGCAGTACTTC. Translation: CASSLGRGQGYEQYF.

CDR3 sequence (DNA): TGCAGTGCTAGTTTCTCCGGGAGGGCCGGGGAGCTGTTTTTT. Translation: CSASFSGRAGELFF. The chain links TRBV20-1 to TRBJ2-2; 8 positions agree with TRBD2. Per germline, CDR1 DFQATT and CDR2 SNEGSKA (reference sequence). With V trimmed by 3 bases and J by 6 bases, 6 bases remained unmatched. This CDR3 is built from 14 residues.

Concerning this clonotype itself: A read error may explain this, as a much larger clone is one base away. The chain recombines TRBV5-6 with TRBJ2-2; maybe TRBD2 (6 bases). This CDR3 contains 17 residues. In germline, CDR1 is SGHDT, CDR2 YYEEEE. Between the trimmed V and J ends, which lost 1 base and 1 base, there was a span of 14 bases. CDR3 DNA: TGTGCCAGCAGCTTGATCGGGAGCCCCGTGAACACCGGGGAGCTGTTTTTT. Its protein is CASSLIGSPVNTGELFF.

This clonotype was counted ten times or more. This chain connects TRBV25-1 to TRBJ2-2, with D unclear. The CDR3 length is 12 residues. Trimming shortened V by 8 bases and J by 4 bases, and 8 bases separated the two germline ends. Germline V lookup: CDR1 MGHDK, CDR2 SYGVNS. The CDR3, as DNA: TGTGCCAGCGGTGGGGTCACCGGGGAGCTGTTTTTT. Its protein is CASGGVTGELFF.

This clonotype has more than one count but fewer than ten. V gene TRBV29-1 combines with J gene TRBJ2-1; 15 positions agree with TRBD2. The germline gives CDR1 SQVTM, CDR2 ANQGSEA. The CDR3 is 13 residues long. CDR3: CSRTSGRANEQFF. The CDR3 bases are TGCAGTCGGACTAGCGGGAGGGCCAATGAGCAGTTCTTC.

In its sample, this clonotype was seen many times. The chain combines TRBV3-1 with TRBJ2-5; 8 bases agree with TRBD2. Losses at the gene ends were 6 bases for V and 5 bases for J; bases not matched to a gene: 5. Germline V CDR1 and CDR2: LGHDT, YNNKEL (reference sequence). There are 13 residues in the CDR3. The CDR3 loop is CASRGTRGETQYF. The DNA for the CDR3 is TGTGCCAGCAGGGGGACTAGAGGGGAGACCCAGTACTTC.

The CDR3 DNA is TGCGCCAGCAGCACAAGCGGGACGGCCTCCTACGAGCAGTACTTC. As protein: CASSTSGTASYEQYF. The gene calls are TRBV5-1 and TRBJ2-7; TRBD2 agrees at 7 bases. The junction had 7 bases not matched to a gene; V was cut back by 4 bases and J by 0 bases. Germline CDR1 and CDR2: SGHRS and YFSETQ. This CDR3 region has 15 residues.

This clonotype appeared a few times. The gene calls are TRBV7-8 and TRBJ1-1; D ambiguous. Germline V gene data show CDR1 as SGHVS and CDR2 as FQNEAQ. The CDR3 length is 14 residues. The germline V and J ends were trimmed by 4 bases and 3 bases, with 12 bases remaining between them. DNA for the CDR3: TGTGCCAGCAGCTCCCGAAGGACGTACACTGAAGCTTTCTTT. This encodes CASSSRRTYTEAFF. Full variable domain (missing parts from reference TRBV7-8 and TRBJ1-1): GAGVSQSPRYKVAKRGQDVALRCDPISGHVSLFWYQQALGQGPEFLTYFQNEAQLDKSGLPSDRFFAERPEGSVSTLKIQRTQQEDSAVYLCASSSRRTYTEAFFGQGTRLTVV.

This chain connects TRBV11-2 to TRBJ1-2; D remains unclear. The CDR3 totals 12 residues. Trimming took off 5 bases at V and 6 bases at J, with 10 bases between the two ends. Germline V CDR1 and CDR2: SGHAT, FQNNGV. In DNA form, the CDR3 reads TGTGCCAGCAGCCTGTGGAGGGATGGCTACACCTTC. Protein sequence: CASSLWRDGYTF.

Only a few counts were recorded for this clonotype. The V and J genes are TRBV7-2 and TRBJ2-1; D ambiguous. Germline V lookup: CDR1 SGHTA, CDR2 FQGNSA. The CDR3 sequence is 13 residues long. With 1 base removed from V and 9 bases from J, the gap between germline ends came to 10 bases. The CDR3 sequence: CASSLGAAFEQFF. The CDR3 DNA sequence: TGTGCCAGCAGCTTAGGAGCAGCTTTTGAGCAGTTCTTC.

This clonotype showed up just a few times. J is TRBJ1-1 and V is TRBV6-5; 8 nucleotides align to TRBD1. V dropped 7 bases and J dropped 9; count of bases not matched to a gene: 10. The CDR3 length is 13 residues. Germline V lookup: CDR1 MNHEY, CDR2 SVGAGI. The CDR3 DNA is TGTGCCAGCACAGGGGGCGCAAGGGACAAAGCTTTCTTT. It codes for CASTGGARDKAFF.

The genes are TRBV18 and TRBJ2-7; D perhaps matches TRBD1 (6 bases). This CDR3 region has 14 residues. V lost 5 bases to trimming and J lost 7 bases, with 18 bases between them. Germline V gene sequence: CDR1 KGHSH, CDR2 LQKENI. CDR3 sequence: CASSEVQGQGEQYF. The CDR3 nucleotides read TGTGCCAGCTCAGAGGTACAGGGACAAGGGGAGCAGTACTTC.

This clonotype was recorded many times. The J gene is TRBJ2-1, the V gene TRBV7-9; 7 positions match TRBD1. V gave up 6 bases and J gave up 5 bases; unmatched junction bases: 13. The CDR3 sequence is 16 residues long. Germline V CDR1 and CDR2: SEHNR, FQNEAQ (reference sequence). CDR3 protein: CASREYRTDRNNEQFF. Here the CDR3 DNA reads TGTGCCAGCAGGGAATATCGTACGGACAGGAACAATGAGCAGTTCTTC. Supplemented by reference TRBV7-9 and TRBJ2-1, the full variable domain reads DTGVSQNPRHKITKRGQNVTFRCDPISEHNRLYWYRQTLGQGPEFLTYFQNEAQLEKSRLLSDRFSAERPKGSFSTLEIQRTEQGDSAMYLCASREYRTDRNNEQFFGPGTRLTVL.

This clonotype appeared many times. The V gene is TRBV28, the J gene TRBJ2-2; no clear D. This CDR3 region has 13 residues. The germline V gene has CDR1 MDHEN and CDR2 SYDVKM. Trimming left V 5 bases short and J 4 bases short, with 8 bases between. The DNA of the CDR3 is TGTGCCAGCAGTCGGGCTCGCACCGGGGAGCTGTTTTTT. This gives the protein CASSRARTGELFF.